This TCR beta chain comes out of a study of PD-L1 blockade in urothelial cancer. The table came from immunoSEQ multiplex PCR; TCRdb's copy has only in-frame clones and leaves some out. The sample records about 90,000 clones, 90% to 95% being singletons. Looked up from germline, CDR1 is WSHSY and CDR2 is SAAADI. The CDR3 extends over 15 amino acids. Losses at the gene ends were 8 bases for V and 6 bases for J; bases not matched to a gene: 6. The table lists this clone with a count of one. The sample in question was PBMCs, obtained around atezolizumab (anti-PD-L1) treatment. This chain joins TRBV10-2 and TRBJ2-3, with 15 bases aligning to TRBD2. This TCR was recovered from a man in his fifties or sixties with urothelial cancer. For the CDR3, the DNA is TGCGCCAGCCGCGGGACTAGCGGGGGGCGGGATACGCAGTATTTT. This gives the protein CASRGTSGGRDTQYF.